This TCR beta chain originates from a study of beta chain features in type 1 diabetes. Study context: Healthy donors and patients showed comparable age, gender and cell yields.

The CDR3 runs to 16 residues. The V gene's germline CDR1 is KGHSH and CDR2 LQKENI. V lost 0 bases to trimming and J lost 2 bases, with 14 bases between them. Study outcomes and limitations: Shorter TCRB CDR3s, moderately but significantly so, were found in Type 1 diabetes patients in all four CD4+ subsets. A greater similarity of naive, central memory and Treg TCRB repertoires was seen among patients than among healthy donors. Possibly, sequencing cDNA over-represented cells that had high TCR expression levels.

Note on this clone: Its target is unknown.

Reverse transcribing all isolated RNA meant expressed TCRB transcripts were sequenced. Method: immunoSEQ multiplex PCR; TCRdb's copy keeps in-frame clones and lacks some. The top ten hold 2.6% of the sample, which has more than 95,000 clones, roughly a sixth seen once. The TCR was taken from a man aged 18 to 35 with type 1 diabetes. This chain connects TRBV18 to TRBJ2-7; TRBD2 is a possible D gene (5 bases). Material for sequencing was central memory CD4+ T cells from blood. CDR3 region: CASSPPLGGRPYEQYF. The CDR3 DNA follows: TGTGCCAGCTCACCACCTTTAGGAGGACGTCCCTACGAGCAGTACTTC.